A single sample is the source of the 26 T cell receptor beta chains below, sequenced in a study of OX40 agonist ivuxolimab in advanced cancers. Clones were sequenced by immunoSEQ multiplex PCR, and TCRdb holds only the in-frame ones, with some missing. The table lists 60,000 to 65,000 clones, about nine tenths of them singletons, with 20% to 25% in the top ten. The input for sequencing was CD4+ or CD8+ T cells sorted from blood, taken in a trial of the OX40 agonist ivuxolimab. The receptors originated from an adult with an advanced solid tumor such as melanoma, head and neck, liver or kidney cancer.

The rearrangement links TRBV19 to TRBJ1-1; TRBD1 might be the D (6 bases). Per the germline V gene, CDR1 is LNHDA and CDR2 is SQIVND (reference sequence). V lost 3 bases to trimming and J lost 4 bases, with 9 bases between them. The CDR3 is made up of 13 amino acids. The CDR3 sequence: CASSMGTLTEAFF. The CDR3 DNA reads as TGTGCCAGTAGTATGGGGACACTCACTGAAGCTTTCTTT.

This rearrangement joins TRBV10-1 to TRBJ2-1, with no clear D. Trimming cost V 4 bases and J 4 bases, with 8 bases left between them. This CDR3 is 13 amino acids long. CDR1 is WNHNN, CDR2 SYGVQD, per germline (reference sequence). The CDR3 DNA sequence: TGCGCCAGCAGTGCTGGCCTATACAATGAGCAGTTCTTC. Its protein product is CASSAGLYNEQFF.

The chain links TRBV7-9 to TRBJ2-7; D possibly uses TRBD1 or TRBD2 (5 bases each). The V end lost 4 bases, the J end lost 1 base, and 23 bases lay between the germline ends. This CDR3 has 18 amino acids. Germline CDR1 SEHNR, CDR2 FQNEAQ (reference sequence). The CDR3 DNA is TGTGCCAGCAGCTCGCCAACACCAGATGGGACCAATTCCTACGAGCAGTACTTC. Protein product: CASSSPTPDGTNSYEQYF.

The V and J genes are TRBV30 and TRBJ2-7; D uncertain. The CDR3 runs 14 residues. Trimming left V 1 base short and J 3 bases short, with 13 bases between. Germline V gene data show CDR1 as GTSNPN and CDR2 as SVGIG (reference sequence). Here the CDR3 DNA reads TGTGCCTGGAGTGGGACCTCCTTTGGCTACGAGCAGTACTTC. Encoded protein: CAWSGTSFGYEQYF.

This chain connects TRBV5-1 to TRBJ2-7; D unresolved. Germline-derived CDR1 and CDR2 are SGHRS and YFSETQ. The CDR3 has 15 residues. The germline V and J ends were trimmed by 0 bases and 2 bases, with 12 bases remaining between them. The CDR3 here is CASSLGLSRAYEQYF. The CDR3 bases are TGCGCCAGCAGCTTGGGACTCTCTAGGGCCTACGAGCAGTACTTC. Looking up the rest from reference TRBV5-1 and TRBJ2-7 gives the full variable domain: KAGVTQTPRYLIKTRGQQVTLSCSPISGHRSVSWYQQTPGQGLQFLFEYFSETQRNKGNFPGRFSGRQFSNSRSEMNVSTLELGDSALYLCASSLGLSRAYEQYFGPGTRLTVT.

The chain combines TRBV18 with TRBJ2-1; TRBD2 matches 16 bases. Germline assignment: CDR1 KGHSH and CDR2 LQKENI. The length of the CDR3 is 16 residues. Trimming at V came to 3 bases and at J to 7 bases, leaving 3 bases not matched to a gene. CDR3 bases: TGTGCCAGCTCACCTGGGACTAGCGGGAGGGAGAATGAGCAGTTCTTC. Protein sequence: CASSPGTSGRENEQFF. The full variable domain, its missing parts supplied by reference TRBV18 and TRBJ2-1, is NAGVMQNPRHLVRRRGQEARLRCSPMKGHSHVYWYRQLPEEGLKFMVYLQKENIIDESGMPKERFSAEFPKEGPSILRIQQVVRGDSAAYFCASSPGTSGRENEQFFGPGTRLTVL.

V is TRBV30 and J is TRBJ2-3; D is perhaps TRBD2 (5 bases). Trimming removed 2 bases at V and 3 bases at J, with 12 bases between. Germline V gene lookup returns CDR1 GTSNPN and CDR2 SVGIG (reference sequence). The CDR3 loop spans 14 amino acids. The CDR3 reads CAWSWSSNTDTQYF. The CDR3 DNA reads TGTGCCTGGAGTTGGTCTAGCAATACAGATACGCAGTATTTT. The full variable domain, in which reference TRBV30 and TRBJ2-3 provide the parts outside the CDR3, is SQTIHQWPATLVQPVGSPLSLECTVEGTSNPNLYWYRQAAGRGLQLLFYSVGIGQISSEVPQNLSASRPQDRQFILSSKKLLLSDSGFYLCAWSWSSNTDTQYFGPGTRLTVL.

The V gene is TRBV29-1, the J gene TRBJ2-1; 8 positions match TRBD1. The CDR3 covers 15 residues. Germline-derived CDR1 and CDR2 are SQVTM and ANQGSEA. The ends lost 1 base at V and 4 bases at J; junction bases unmatched: 6. The CDR3 bases are TGCAGCGTTGAAGTATTACAGGGGGTTTACAATGAGCAGTTCTTC. It encodes CSVEVLQGVYNEQFF.

The J gene is TRBJ2-1, the V gene TRBV19, with D uncertain. CDR1 and CDR2 from the germline V gene are LNHDA and SQIVND (reference sequence). V dropped 7 bases and J dropped 0 bases, with 10 bases sitting between them. The CDR3 spans 14 residues. The CDR3 DNA is TGTGCCAGTACCCCGAGTAGCTCCTACAATGAGCAGTTCTTC. Its translation: CASTPSSSYNEQFF.

The V call is TRBV4-1, the J call TRBJ1-1; D is undetermined. CDR3 size: 14 residues. Trimming left V 0 bases short and J 1 base short, with 6 bases between. Germline loops: CDR1 MGHRA, CDR2 YSYEKL. In DNA form, the CDR3 reads TGCGCCAGCAGCCAAGACTTAGCGAACACTGAAGCTTTCTTT. This codes for CASSQDLANTEAFF.

The CDR3 sequence is CASSQDPSRYYEQYF. CDR3 nucleotide sequence: TGCGCCAGCAGCCAAGATCCCTCGCGCTACTACGAGCAGTACTTC. The gene calls are TRBV4-1 and TRBJ2-7; no reliable D call. The length of the CDR3 is 15 residues. The V end lost 0 bases, the J end lost 3 bases, and 12 bases lay between the germline ends. Germline values: CDR1 MGHRA, CDR2 YSYEKL.

The chain couples TRBV2 to TRBJ1-2, with unresolved D. Germline lookup yields CDR1 SNHLY and CDR2 FYNNEI. The V and J ends lost 9 bases and 4 bases respectively, with 12 bases between them. CDR3 length: 12 amino acids. The CDR3 sequence is CASIGSGYGYTF. CDR3 nucleotide sequence: TGTGCCAGTATCGGAAGTGGCTATGGCTACACCTTC.

The chain employs TRBV19 and TRBJ2-7, with D tentatively TRBD2 (6 bases). V lost 1 base, J lost 4 bases, and 14 bases lay in between. This CDR3 region has 15 residues. From germline, CDR1 is LNHDA and CDR2 SQIVND (reference sequence). CDR3 sequence: CASSIVAGPRYEQYF. The CDR3 DNA follows: TGTGCCAGTAGTATAGTGGCGGGACCTCGGTACGAGCAGTACTTC.

Remarks on this clone: Mismatch with germline at one junction end may stem from a read error. V usage is TRBV7-7 and J usage is TRBJ2-2; tentative D call: TRBD2 (5 bases). CDR1 is SSHAT, CDR2 FNYEAQ, per germline (reference sequence). This CDR3 spans 14 amino acids. Written as DNA, the CDR3 is TGTGCTAGCAGGTTCGGGGTAAACACCGGGGAGCTGTTTTTT. It codes for CASRFGVNTGELFF.

This chain joins TRBV4-1 and TRBJ2-7; TRBD1 or TRBD2 may be the D gene (6 bases each). V lost 4 bases and J lost 2, with 18 bases in between. The length of the CDR3 is 16 residues. Germline V gene lookup returns CDR1 MGHRA and CDR2 YSYEKL. The DNA for the CDR3 is TGCGCCAGCAGCCGGACGGAGGGGGAGGCGACCTACGAGCAGTACTTC. Protein: CASSRTEGEATYEQYF.

The chain combines TRBV14 with TRBJ2-7, with D unclear. CDR1 is SGHDN and CDR2 is FVKESK in the germline V gene. The CDR3 has 15 amino acids. V was trimmed by 0 bases and J by 6 bases, leaving 15 bases between them. CDR3 sequence (DNA): TGTGCCAGCAGCCAAGATCCACTTGGGGTTCGCGAGCAGTACTTC. Its translation: CASSQDPLGVREQYF.

The rearrangement uses TRBV27 and TRBJ2-3, with 9 bases matching TRBD2. The V and J ends lost 6 bases and 2 bases, in that order; junction bases with no gene match: 6. The CDR3 has 15 amino acids. CDR1 is MNHEY and CDR2 is SMNVEV in the germline V gene (reference sequence). CDR3 DNA: TGTGCCAGCAGCTGGGCGGGAGGGAACACAGATACGCAGTATTTT. Its protein product is CASSWAGGNTDTQYF.

The chain combines TRBV6-6 with TRBJ2-5, with D possibly TRBD2 on 6 matching bases. CDR1 is MNHNY, CDR2 SVGAGI, per germline (reference sequence). The CDR3 runs 14 residues. Trimming removed 4 bases at V and 5 bases at J, with 14 bases between. CDR3: CASSWTFGGETQYF. The CDR3 DNA follows: TGTGCCAGCAGTTGGACTTTCGGAGGGGAGACCCAGTACTTC.

The V gene is TRBV28, the J gene TRBJ2-1; the match to TRBD2 covers 9 bases. The germline gives CDR1 MDHEN, CDR2 SYDVKM. CDR3 length equals 17 residues. Trimming at V came to 3 bases and at J to 6 bases, leaving 12 bases not matched to a gene. Here the CDR3 reads CASSFRGGTSIINEQFF. CDR3 DNA: TGTGCCAGCAGTTTTAGGGGCGGGACTAGCATAATCAATGAGCAGTTCTTC.

This chain links TRBV5-5 with TRBJ1-2; tentative D call: TRBD1 (6 bases). Trimming cost V 0 bases and J 8 bases, with 14 bases left between them. This CDR3 is built from 14 residues. Germline assignment: CDR1 SGHKS and CDR2 YYEKEE (reference sequence). The CDR3 DNA reads as TGTGCCAGCAGCTTGGCCCAGGGGCTGCTGGGCTACACCTTC. This sequence encodes CASSLAQGLLGYTF. The entire variable domain, with the rest obtained from reference TRBV5-5 and TRBJ1-2, is as follows: DAGVTQSPTHLIKTRGQQVTLRCSPISGHKSVSWYQQVLGQGPQFIFQYYEKEERGRGNFPDRFSARQFPNYSSELNVNALLLGDSALYLCASSLAQGLLGYTFGSGTRLTVV.

J is TRBJ1-1 and V is TRBV28; D gene uncertain. The CDR3 contains 14 residues. Germline V gives CDR1 MDHEN, CDR2 SYDVKM. The germline V and J ends were trimmed by 5 bases and 7 bases, with 17 bases remaining between them. For the CDR3, the DNA is TGTGCCAGCAGTCCCCGCGGCCTCGACGTTGAAGCTTTCTTT. Its protein is CASSPRGLDVEAFF.

The chain links TRBV6-5 to TRBJ2-7; D might be TRBD2 (5 bases). Germline-derived CDR1 and CDR2 are MNHEY and SVGAGI. Trimming took off 0 bases at V and 6 bases at J, with 18 bases between the two ends. CDR3 size: 16 residues. Here the CDR3 DNA reads TGTGCCAGCAGTTACTCAGAGGTGTGGGGAGTGGGCGAGCAGTACTTC. Amino acids: CASSYSEVWGVGEQYF.

This clone has only a few counts. The rearrangement joins TRBV27 to TRBJ2-2; D may match TRBD1 or TRBD2 (5 bases each). The CDR3 loop spans 15 amino acids. Germline assignment: CDR1 MNHEY and CDR2 SMNVEV (reference sequence). Trimming removed 3 bases from V and 4 bases from J, with 12 bases in between. CDR3 sequence: CASSLGVSLTGELFF. In nucleotides, the CDR3 is TGTGCCAGCAGTTTGGGGGTCAGTCTCACCGGGGAGCTGTTTTTT.

The chain employs TRBV7-9 and TRBJ2-1; the match to TRBD2 covers 7 bases. The CDR3 consists of 14 residues. Germline loops: CDR1 SEHNR, CDR2 FQNEAQ (reference sequence). V was pared by 5 bases and J by 5 bases, with 6 bases of the junction left unmatched. The CDR3 DNA follows: TGTGCCAGCAGCACATCTAGCGGCCACAATGAGCAGTTCTTC. Translating it yields CASSTSSGHNEQFF.

The CDR3 DNA reads as TGTGCCAGCAGTTACTCGAGGGGCCAAGGAGATACGCAGTATTTT. Translating gives CASSYSRGQGDTQYF. The J gene is TRBJ2-3, the V gene TRBV6-5; D assignment may be TRBD1 or TRBD2 (5 bases each). This CDR3 has 15 amino acids. V lost 0 bases and J 5 bases, leaving 12 bases between the germline ends. Germline V gene lookup returns CDR1 MNHEY and CDR2 SVGAGI.

This clone was counted a single time. The rearrangement links TRBV11-2 to TRBJ2-1; no reliable D call. The length of the CDR3 is 14 residues. Per the germline V gene, CDR1 is SGHAT and CDR2 is FQNNGV. Trimming took off 1 base at V and 2 bases at J, with 6 bases between the two ends. Here the CDR3 DNA reads TGTGCCAGCAGCTTAGCGGGCACCTACAATGAGCAGTTCTTC. This sequence encodes CASSLAGTYNEQFF.